This T cell receptor (beta chain) was retrieved from a study of tumor-infiltrating lymphocytes in localized non-small cell lung cancer. For the study at large: Some samples were collected after neoadjuvant chemotherapy; smokers, never-smokers and several histologies were included. General study points: Each assay used a separate piece of the same tissue.

Trimming stripped 5 bases from V and 6 bases from J, with 5 bases between. The CDR3 has 11 residues. The germline CDR1 and CDR2 sequences are SGHNT and YENEEA. Method: immunoSEQ multiplex PCR; TCRdb's copy keeps in-frame clones and lacks some. The sample has more than 12,000 clones, about four fifths seen once. A word on this clone: Its antigen is undetermined.

The receptor was derived from a human donor with non-small cell lung cancer. This sequence joins TRBV11-3 and TRBJ2-1; D gene ambiguous. Sequenced: lung tumor tissue. The CDR3 DNA is TGTGCCAGCAGCGCGACCAATGAGCAGTTCTTC. The encoded protein is CASSATNEQFF.